This TCR beta chain derives from a study of T cell clonality in common variable immunodeficiency. Per germline, CDR1 SQVTM and CDR2 ANQGSEA. V dropped 7 bases and J dropped 1 base, with 10 bases sitting between them. The CDR3 loop spans 13 amino acids. Generated by immunoSEQ multiplex PCR, the TCRdb table keeps only in-frame clones and is missing some. The sample was found to contain over 35,000 clones, and every one recurs. This clone was seen at least ten times. The read ends 3 residues shy of where the CDR3 ends; the end is completed using the germline J gene. The sequence derives from a person between 18 and 75 years old in good health. Sequenced: peripheral blood mononuclear cells. The chain joins TRBV29-1 to TRBJ2-2; D may be TRBD1 (5 bases). The CDR3 here is CSAPRENTGELFF. The DNA read from the CDR3 is TGCAGCGCCCCCAGGGAGAACACCGGGGAG.